These 9 T cell receptor beta chains came from one sample sequenced in a study of blood T cell repertoires in COVID-19. Assay: immunoSEQ multiplex PCR; the TCRdb copy retains only in-frame clones and omits some. Here the sample spans approximately 470,000 clones, roughly 85% being singletons. Specimen: peripheral blood. The receptors shown here come from a human donor in a cohort sampled during active COVID-19.

This sequence joins TRBV5-6 and TRBJ1-1; 7 bases align to TRBD1. V shed 1 base and J 4 bases; nucleotides not matched to a gene: 1. The length of the CDR3 is 13 residues. The germline V gene encodes CDR1 SGHDT and CDR2 YYEEEE. The CDR3 bases are TGTGCCAGCAGCTTGCAGGGGGGCACTGAAGCTTTCTTT. Translated, it gives CASSLQGGTEAFF.

The CDR3: CASSPGTGGANQPQHF. CDR3 nucleotide sequence: TGTGCCAGCAGTCCGGGGACAGGGGGAGCCAATCAGCCCCAGCATTTT. The J gene is TRBJ1-5, the V gene TRBV28; 11 bases fit TRBD1. CDR3 length: 16 residues. The J segment lost 3 bases and the V segment lost 5 bases, leaving 6 bases of the junction unmatched. From germline, CDR1 is MDHEN and CDR2 SYDVKM.

In this sample, this clone turned up once. In DNA form, the CDR3 reads TGTGCCACCAGTGATCGCAGACCTACAGGGACCGATGCTAGCACAGATACGCAGTATTTT. The encoded protein is CATSDRRPTGTDASTDTQYF. The gene calls are TRBV24-1 and TRBJ2-3; a possible D gene is TRBD1 (6 bases). Trimming stripped 3 bases from V and 0 bases from J, with 24 bases between. The CDR3 consists of 20 residues. Germline V gene sequence: CDR1 KGHDR, CDR2 SFDVKD.

This chain uses TRBV30 with TRBJ2-1; 12 bases are shared with TRBD2. The CDR3 runs 15 residues. The V gene's germline CDR1 is GTSNPN and CDR2 SVGIG (reference sequence). V gave up 0 bases and J gave up 7 bases; unmatched junction bases: 4. CDR3 sequence: CAWSVRLAGGNEQFF. CDR3 nucleotide sequence: TGTGCCTGGAGTGTACGGCTAGCGGGAGGGAATGAGCAGTTCTTC. The full variable domain, completed using reference TRBV30 and TRBJ2-1, is SQTIHQWPATLVQPVGSPLSLECTVEGTSNPNLYWYRQAAGRGLQLLFYSVGIGQISSEVPQNLSASRPQDRQFILSSKKLLLSDSGFYLCAWSVRLAGGNEQFFGPGTRLTVL.

This clone has only a few counts. The gene calls are TRBV4-3 and TRBJ1-3; TRBD1 is a possible D gene (6 bases). The CDR3 spans 13 residues. Trimming took off 0 bases at V and 8 bases at J, with 8 bases between the two ends. Germline-derived CDR1 and CDR2 are LGHNA and YSLEER. The CDR3 DNA sequence: TGCGCCAGCAGCCAAGAAGGGGGGGACACCATATATTTT. Translated: CASSQEGGDTIYF.

V gene TRBV28 combines with J gene TRBJ2-1; D gene ambiguous. Trimming pared 8 bases from V and 2 bases from J, leaving 10 bases between. Germline loops: CDR1 MDHEN, CDR2 SYDVKM. The CDR3 contains 13 residues. CDR3: CASWRSPYNEQFF. The DNA for the CDR3 is TGTGCCAGCTGGAGAAGCCCCTACAATGAGCAGTTCTTC.

The chain employs TRBV19 and TRBJ1-2, with D perhaps matching TRBD1 (5 bases). V gave up 7 bases and J gave up 2 bases, with 14 bases separating them. The CDR3 consists of 14 residues. Germline values: CDR1 LNHDA, CDR2 SQIVND (reference sequence). CDR3 coding DNA: TGTGCCAGTACCCGGGACTGGAGGAACTATGGCTACACCTTC. Residues: CASTRDWRNYGYTF.

The chain carries TRBV7-2 and TRBJ2-7; 7 bases align to TRBD1. CDR1 is SGHTA, CDR2 FQGNSA, per germline. This CDR3 is 14 amino acids long. Germline trimming cut 7 bases from V and 0 bases from J; bases unmatched to any gene: 6. CDR3 in DNA: TGTGCCAGCACACGGGACAGCAACTCCTACGAGCAGTACTTC. Translating it yields CASTRDSNSYEQYF.

This sequence joins TRBV3-1 (or the pseudogene TRBV3-2) and TRBJ2-7; a weak D match, TRBD1 (6 bases). The CDR3 consists of 14 residues. Germline values: CDR1 LGHDT, CDR2 YNNKEL (reference sequence). The V gene lost 1 base and the J gene lost 4 bases, with 11 bases spanning the gap. The CDR3 loop is CASSQAVGGYEQYF. The CDR3 bases are TGTGCCAGCAGCCAAGCGGTAGGGGGTTACGAGCAGTACTTC.